This is a list of T cell receptor beta chains from one sample in a study of OX40 agonist ivuxolimab in advanced cancers. TCRdb keeps only in-frame clones here, not all; method: immunoSEQ multiplex PCR. The sample records roughly 18,000 clones, 75% to 85% being singletons. The sequenced sample was CD4+ or CD8+ T cells sorted from blood, obtained in a trial of the OX40 agonist ivuxolimab. These receptors were taken from an adult with an advanced solid tumor such as melanoma, head and neck, liver or kidney cancer. CDR3s include the opening cysteine and the closing phenylalanine or tryptophan. Each record gives: clone size, V gene, J gene, CDR3 protein. The size field is filled for only some rows; it gives once, few, many or a size class.

>.|TRBV7-3|TRBJ2-1
CASSLRSGNPYNEQFF
>.|TRBV5-1|TRBJ1-1
CASSPDRVMREAFF
>once|TRBV7-2|TRBJ2-3
CASSSRGGGADTQYF
>.|TRBV11-1|TRBJ2-7
CASSTPPGTAVRPYEQYF
>.|TRBV6-5|TRBJ2-1
CASSLSGSSYNEQFF
>few|TRBV28|TRBJ1-1
CASSPHRGGGNTEAFF
>.|TRBV29-1|TRBJ2-7
CSILGVSYEQYF
>medium-sized|TRBV28|TRBJ2-1
CASSLAGVLSDEQFF
>.|TRBV2|TRBJ2-3
CASGTGGYRGTDTQYF
>once|TRBV19|TRBJ1-5
CASSIRDTRNQPQHF
>.|TRBV7-9|TRBJ2-1
CASSTGSGRYNEQFF
>.|TRBV2|TRBJ2-1
CASSERDWLNEQFF
>.|TRBV7-2|TRBJ2-7
CASSLVVGTYEQYF
>.|TRBV6-5|TRBJ1-2
CASSPDREYGYTF
>.|TRBV9|TRBJ1-1
CASSVEEQWDRYTEAFF
>.|TRBV7-9|TRBJ1-1
CASSLVAGNTEAFF
>.|TRBV28|TRBJ2-7
CASSESLGQLGAEQYF
>.|TRBV7-3|TRBJ1-1
CASSSGLREKGSAFF
>few|TRBV28|TRBJ2-3
CASSPRGRVTDTQYF
>.|TRBV7-2|TRBJ1-1
CASSTRQGRTEAFF
>once|TRBV7-2|TRBJ1-5
CASSLAPGDRPQHF
>few|TRBV7-2|TRBJ1-2
CASSLEDGRGGYTF
>.|TRBV6-6|TRBJ2-7
CASSDLAGGFYEQYF
>.|TRBV29-1|TRBJ1-5
CSVVEDRNSNQPQHF